What follows are 25 T cell receptor beta chains derived from one specimen sequenced in a study of pediatric ulcerative colitis. TCRdb's copy holds only in-frame clones and misses some; the assay was immunoSEQ multiplex PCR. The sample records 20,000 to 25,000 clones, about 71% being singletons. During colonoscopy, one to two rectal pinch biopsies were collected. Sequencing used gut tissue. Receptors originate from a boy under 18 with severe ulcerative colitis.

This clone was observed a few times. V usage is TRBV30 and J usage is TRBJ1-6; unclear D gene. The CDR3 is 14 amino acids. Germline V gene sequence: CDR1 GTSNPN, CDR2 SVGIG (reference sequence). Trimming shortened V by 0 bases and J by 10 bases, and 13 bases separated the two germline ends. CDR3 coding DNA: TGTGCCTGGAGTGTACACACGGTAGGATCACCCCTCCACTTT. This gives the protein CAWSVHTVGSPLHF.

J is TRBJ1-5 and V is TRBV18; 7 bases fit TRBD1. The CDR3 is 14 amino acids. The ends lost 4 bases at V and 2 bases at J; junction bases unmatched: 2. CDR1 is KGHSH, CDR2 LQKENI, per germline. This CDR3 is CASSRQGGNQPQHF. Written as DNA, the CDR3 is TGTGCCAGCTCACGACAGGGAGGCAATCAGCCCCAGCATTTT.

The chain employs TRBV11-2 and TRBJ1-2; a possible D gene is TRBD1 (5 bases). Trimming took off 0 bases at V and 8 bases at J, with 22 bases between the two ends. The V gene's germline CDR1 is SGHAT and CDR2 FQNNGV. This CDR3 has 17 residues. The CDR3 sequence: CASSLETVEGPRGGYTF. The CDR3 region has the DNA TGTGCCAGCAGCTTAGAAACGGTTGAGGGACCGAGGGGCGGCTACACCTTC.

This clone has only a few counts. The gene calls are TRBV18 and TRBJ2-7; TRBD1 matches at 7 bases. V lost 3 bases and J lost 2; bases outside the gene matches: 7. Germline CDR1 reads KGHSH; CDR2 reads LQKENI. The CDR3 is 15 residues long. The CDR3 loop is CASSPGQVGPYEQYF. Here the CDR3 DNA reads TGTGCCAGCTCACCTGGACAGGTTGGGCCCTACGAGCAGTACTTC.

About this clone itself: Mismatch with germline at one junction end may stem from a read error. The gene calls are TRBV7-7 and TRBJ2-1; 7 bases match TRBD2. The CDR3 loop spans 13 amino acids. CDR1 SSHAT and CDR2 FNYEAQ come from the germline V gene (reference sequence). The CDR3 is CASSFDRGVEQFF. In DNA form, the CDR3 reads TGTGCTAGCAGCTTTGATCGGGGGGTTGAGCAGTTCTTC.

This sequence joins TRBV5-8 and TRBJ1-1; D gene uncertain. Trimming cost V 7 bases and J 0 bases, with 22 bases left between them. CDR1 and CDR2 (germline): SGHTS, YDEGEE. This CDR3 has 17 amino acids. CDR3 DNA sequence: TGTGCCAGCCCCCCATCGGCAGCAAAAGAGATGAACACTGAAGCTTTCTTT. It yields the protein CASPPSAAKEMNTEAFF.

V is TRBV30 and J is TRBJ1-2; D gene unclear. This CDR3 spans 14 amino acids. Germline-derived CDR1 and CDR2 are GTSNPN and SVGIG (reference sequence). Trimming cost V 1 base and J 2 bases, with 11 bases left between them. Here the CDR3 reads CAWSAIDNNYGYTF. The CDR3, as DNA: TGTGCCTGGAGTGCGATCGACAACAACTATGGCTACACCTTC.

The chain is built from TRBV7-2 and TRBJ2-3; TRBD2 aligns across 7 bases. This CDR3 region has 15 residues. Germline-derived CDR1 and CDR2 are SGHTA and FQGNSA. V dropped 5 bases and J dropped 1; count of bases not matched to a gene: 6. The CDR3 spells CASSPDAGGTDTQYF. The CDR3 nucleotides read TGTGCCAGCAGCCCCGACGCGGGGGGCACAGATACGCAGTATTTT.

This clone was recorded a few times. The sample carries other DNA sequences with the same CDR3. The V call is TRBV2, the J call TRBJ1-2; 8 bases are shared with TRBD1. CDR1 SNHLY and CDR2 FYNNEI come from the germline V gene. Trimming removed 8 bases from V and 4 bases from J; junction bases left unmatched: 3. This CDR3 has 12 residues. Written as DNA, the CDR3 is TGTGCCAGCCGAGGGACAGGCTATGGCTACACCTTC. Protein: CASRGTGYGYTF. Looking up the rest from reference TRBV2 and TRBJ1-2 gives the full variable domain: EPEVTQTPSHQVTQMGQEVILRCVPISNHLYFYWYRQILGQKVEFLVSFYNNEISEKSEIFDDQFSVERPDGSNFTLKIRSTKLEDSAMYFCASRGTGYGYTFGSGTRLTVV.

The chain joins TRBV30 to TRBJ2-3; maybe TRBD2 (7 bases). Trimming removed 3 bases from V and 5 bases from J, with 15 bases in between. The V gene's germline CDR1 is GTSNPN and CDR2 SVGIG (reference sequence). The CDR3 sequence is 14 residues long. The CDR3 nucleotides read TGTGCCTGGAGGTGGGGGGGCGACGAAGATACGCAGTATTTT. Translating gives CAWRWGGDEDTQYF.

V gene TRBV7-9 combines with J gene TRBJ2-3; 9 bases fit TRBD1. The CDR3 loop spans 14 amino acids. V lost 5 bases and J lost 6; bases outside the gene matches: 6. CDR1 is SEHNR and CDR2 is FQNEAQ in the germline V gene (reference sequence). The CDR3: CASSQQGALDTQYF. The CDR3, as DNA: TGTGCCAGCAGCCAACAGGGGGCGCTGGATACGCAGTATTTT.

The J gene is TRBJ2-2, the V gene TRBV7-2, with D perhaps TRBD2 (6 bases). CDR1 and CDR2 from the germline V gene are SGHTA and FQGNSA. V was cut by 5 bases and J by 7 bases, with 17 bases left in between. The CDR3 runs to 15 residues. CDR3 coding DNA: TGTGCCAGCAGCCCTCGGGGGAGGTTTGACGGGGAGCTGTTTTTT. It translates to CASSPRGRFDGELFF.

In this sample, this clone is medium-sized (0.01 to 0.1%). V is TRBV4-1 and J is TRBJ1-5; 8 bases line up with TRBD1. CDR1 MGHRA and CDR2 YSYEKL come from the germline V gene. Trimming took 1 base from V and 6 from J; bases not matched to a gene: 14. The CDR3 extends over 18 amino acids. DNA for the CDR3: TGCGCCAGCAGCCAAGGCGGAAGTGGTCAGGGGGCTAGTCAGCCCCAGCATTTT. Protein product: CASSQGGSGQGASQPQHF.

Of note for this clone: The same CDR3 is also encoded by other DNA sequences in this sample. The rearrangement links TRBV11-2 to TRBJ2-7; D assignment may be TRBD1 or TRBD2 (5 bases each). Germline V gene data show CDR1 as SGHAT and CDR2 as FQNNGV. The CDR3 runs to 14 residues. Trimming left V 4 bases short and J 6 bases short, with 16 bases between. CDR3: CASSSGTVVLEQYF. The DNA for the CDR3 is TGTGCCAGCAGCTCCGGGACGGTGGTCCTCGAGCAGTACTTC.

The CDR3 region is CASSSRRLREETQYF. The CDR3 DNA sequence: TGTGCCAGCAGCTCGAGGAGGCTTCGGGAAGAGACCCAGTACTTC. V gene TRBV7-9 combines with J gene TRBJ2-5, with D possibly being TRBD2 (5 bases). The ends were cut back, 4 bases at V and 3 bases at J, with 15 bases in the middle. This CDR3 has 15 residues. The germline CDR1 and CDR2 sequences are SEHNR and FQNEAQ (reference sequence).

This rearrangement joins TRBV7-2 to TRBJ2-7; D is ambiguous. The germline V gene has CDR1 SGHTA and CDR2 FQGNSA. The germline V and J ends were trimmed by 2 bases and 13 bases, with 15 bases remaining between them. This CDR3 is 12 amino acids long. Here the CDR3 DNA reads TGTGCCAGCAGCTTATATAGTATGGCCGCCTACTTC. Its translation is CASSLYSMAAYF.

This chain uses TRBV6-1 with TRBJ2-1, with D unresolved. The CDR3 is 12 amino acids. The V end lost 8 bases, the J end lost 4 bases, and 9 bases lay between the germline ends. CDR1 and CDR2 from the germline V gene are MNHNS and SASEGT. The CDR3 DNA sequence: TGTGCCAGCCAAATGGGGTACAATGAGCAGTTCTTC. Its protein product is CASQMGYNEQFF.

This clone was recorded a few times. The chain employs TRBV4-1 and TRBJ1-5; 7 nucleotides match TRBD1. The CDR3 consists of 16 residues. V lost 0 bases, J lost 7 bases, and 9 bases stayed unmatched. Per the germline V gene, CDR1 is MGHRA and CDR2 is YSYEKL. CDR3 amino acids: CASSQDSAGGEQPQHF. The CDR3 region has the DNA TGCGCCAGCAGCCAAGATTCAGCAGGGGGTGAACAGCCCCAGCATTTT.

The chain employs TRBV5-4 and TRBJ1-2; 9 nucleotides match TRBD1. The length of the CDR3 is 16 residues. Losses at the gene ends were 2 bases for V and 5 bases for J; bases not matched to a gene: 10. CDR1 and CDR2 from the germline V gene are SGHNT and YYREEE (reference sequence). The CDR3 sequence is CASSLNSVQGAYGYTF. CDR3 nucleotides: TGTGCCAGCAGCTTAAACTCCGTACAGGGGGCGTATGGCTACACCTTC.

Only one count was recorded for this clone. The chain carries TRBV4-2 and TRBJ1-1, with D possibly matching TRBD1 (5 bases). This CDR3 comprises 16 residues. The V end lost 0 bases, the J end lost 1 base, and 12 bases lay between the germline ends. Germline V lookup: CDR1 LGHNA, CDR2 YNFKEQ. CDR3 sequence reads: CASSQEIRQGNTEAFF. The CDR3 DNA sequence: TGTGCCAGCAGCCAAGAAATCCGGCAGGGGAACACTGAAGCTTTCTTT.

V and J are TRBV29-1 and TRBJ1-2; D gene uncertain. Trimming took off 7 bases at V and 5 bases at J, with 17 bases between the two ends. This CDR3 region has 13 residues. Germline V CDR1 and CDR2: SQVTM, ANQGSEA. CDR3 nucleotide sequence: TGCAGCGGAGGAGACATAGCACCTTATGGCTACACCTTC. As protein: CSGGDIAPYGYTF.

The chain combines TRBV5-1 with TRBJ2-7; D may be TRBD2 (7 bases). Germline CDR1 SGHRS, CDR2 YFSETQ. The germline V and J ends were trimmed by 0 bases and 2 bases, with 24 bases remaining between them. There are 19 residues in the CDR3. The CDR3 region is CASSLGVVYGGGRAYEQYF. The CDR3 nucleotides are TGCGCCAGCAGCTTGGGAGTGGTCTACGGCGGGGGCCGAGCCTACGAGCAGTACTTC.

By sample share, this clone is medium-sized. The chain uses TRBV4-3 and TRBJ2-3, with D unclear. The CDR3 runs to 14 residues. Germline V gives CDR1 LGHNA, CDR2 YSLEER. V lost 0 bases to trimming and J lost 0 bases, with 4 bases between them. The CDR3 sequence: CASSQERSTDTQYF. Written as DNA, the CDR3 is TGCGCCAGCAGCCAAGAGAGGAGCACAGATACGCAGTATTTT.

CDR3 nucleotide sequence: TGTGCCAGCAGCCCCAGACTGTACTACAATGAGCAGTTCTTC. The encoded protein is CASSPRLYYNEQFF. The chain carries TRBV9 and TRBJ2-1; D uncertain. The CDR3 contains 14 residues. Germline CDR1 and CDR2: SGDLS and YYNGEE. Trimming shortened V by 4 bases and J by 3 bases, and 11 bases separated the two germline ends.

In its sample, this clone was seen a few times. This chain links TRBV5-4 with TRBJ2-7; TRBD1 or TRBD2 may be the D gene (5 bases each). This CDR3 spans 15 amino acids. Trimming left V 0 bases short and J 2 bases short, with 12 bases between. The germline gives CDR1 SGHNT, CDR2 YYREEE (reference sequence). The CDR3 DNA sequence: TGTGCCAGCAGCTTGGCTGGGACCAGTGCCTACGAGCAGTACTTC. Its protein product is CASSLAGTSAYEQYF.